This T cell receptor beta chain is drawn from a study of CD8 T cells in ankylosing spondylitis. By quantitative 5'-RACE with molecular barcodes, the TCR beta libraries were made. MiXCR was run by TCRdb on the 5' RACE reads, yielding one entry per CDR3 protein. The sample has more than 250,000 distinct CDR3 sequences, roughly 10% seen once. The CDR3 runs to 15 residues. The V and J ends lost 3 bases and 0 bases, in that order; junction bases with no gene match: 4. Looked up from germline, CDR1 is DFQATT and CDR2 is SNEGSKA (reference sequence). Study results and caveats: Disease-associated clones were reportedly significantly overrepresented in matched ankylosing spondylitis synovial fluid. There was a TCR beta motif, made of 7 to 9 highly homologous variants, that appeared characteristic of ankylosing spondylitis blood.

This clonotype was counted a few times. What it recognizes is unknown. The specimen was blood, either unsorted or a sorted T cell fraction (not recorded which). This receptor was identified in a female donor with ankylosing spondylitis or in good health (not recorded which). The rearrangement joins TRBV20-1 to TRBJ2-1, with 8 positions matching TRBD2. Here the CDR3 reads CSASPGTSSYNEQFF. The CDR3 nucleotides read TGCAGTGCTAGCCCGGGGACTAGCTCCTACAATGAGCAGTTCTTC.